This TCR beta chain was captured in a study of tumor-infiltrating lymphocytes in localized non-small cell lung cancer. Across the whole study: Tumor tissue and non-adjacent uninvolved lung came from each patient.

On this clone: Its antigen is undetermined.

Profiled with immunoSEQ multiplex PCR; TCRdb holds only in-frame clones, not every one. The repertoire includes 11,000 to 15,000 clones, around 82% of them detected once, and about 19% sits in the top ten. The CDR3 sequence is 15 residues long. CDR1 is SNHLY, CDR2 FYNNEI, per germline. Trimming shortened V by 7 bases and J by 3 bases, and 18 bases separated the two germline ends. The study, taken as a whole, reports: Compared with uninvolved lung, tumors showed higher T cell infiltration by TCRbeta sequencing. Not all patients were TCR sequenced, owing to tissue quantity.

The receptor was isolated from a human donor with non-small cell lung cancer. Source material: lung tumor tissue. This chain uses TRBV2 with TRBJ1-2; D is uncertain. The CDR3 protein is CASNVQRIQDYGYTF. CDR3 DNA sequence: TGTGCCAGCAACGTCCAGCGGATCCAGGACTATGGCTACACCTTC.